Shown below are 17 T cell receptor beta chains from a single sample sequenced in a study of beta chain features in type 1 diabetes. The investigators reverse transcribed all of the isolated RNA, so they sequenced expressed TCRB transcripts. The table came from immunoSEQ multiplex PCR; TCRdb's copy has only in-frame clones and leaves some out. The repertoire includes 400,000 to 450,000 clones, approximately 15% of them detected once, and roughly 0.035% sits in the top ten. What was sequenced was naive CD4+ T cells from blood. The receptors originated from a man aged 25 to 40 in good health.

CDR3 residues: CASSLVVAGPPYEQYF. The CDR3 bases are TGTGCCAGCAGCTTGGTCGTCGCGGGCCCACCCTACGAGCAGTACTTC. The genes are TRBV5-4 and TRBJ2-7; D is possibly TRBD2 (5 bases). The CDR3 totals 16 residues. Germline CDR1 reads SGHNT; CDR2 reads YYREEE (reference sequence). Trimming took 0 bases from V and 2 from J, leaving 15 bases between them. The variable domain in full, with the rest retrieved from reference TRBV5-4 and TRBJ2-7, is ETGVTQSPTHLIKTRGQQVTLRCSSQSGHNTVSWYQQALGQGPQFIFQYYREEENGRGNFPPRFSGLQFPNYSSELNVNALELDDSALYLCASSLVVAGPPYEQYFGPGTRLTVT.

This clone has only a few counts. This chain's CDR3 is CASSIGTVNEQFF. DNA of the CDR3: TGTGCCAGCAGCATAGGGACAGTCAATGAGCAGTTCTTC. This chain joins TRBV5-6 and TRBJ2-1, with 7 bases that match TRBD1. The J segment lost 6 bases and the V segment lost 4 bases, leaving 4 bases of the junction unmatched. CDR3 length equals 13 residues. CDR1 SGHDT and CDR2 YYEEEE come from the germline V gene.

The chain links TRBV7-2 to TRBJ2-7, with a tentative D call TRBD2 (5 bases). Germline CDR1 reads SGHTA; CDR2 reads FQGNSA. The length of the CDR3 is 13 residues. V lost 4 bases to trimming and J lost 7 bases, with 14 bases between them. CDR3 coding DNA: TGTGCCAGCAGCTCAGCGGTGGGGTCGGAGCAGTACTTC. Translation: CASSSAVGSEQYF.

V gene TRBV7-9 combines with J gene TRBJ1-5; tentatively, D is TRBD1 (6 bases). Looked up from germline, CDR1 is SEHNR and CDR2 is FQNEAQ (reference sequence). Trimming left V 0 bases short and J 5 bases short, with 8 bases between. The CDR3 runs 14 residues. The CDR3 DNA reads TGTGCCAGCAGCTTAGCGAGGGGGGATCAGCCCCAGCATTTT. Its translation: CASSLARGDQPQHF.

The chain recombines TRBV7-2 with TRBJ2-7; D gene ambiguous. Germline CDR1 is SGHTA and CDR2 is FQGNSA. The CDR3 sequence is 14 residues long. The V gene lost 5 bases and the J gene lost 6 bases, with 17 bases spanning the gap. CDR3 sequence reads: CASSPYLATIEQYF. CDR3 DNA: TGTGCCAGCAGCCCCTACTTGGCAACGATCGAGCAGTACTTC.

In this sample, this clone turned up a few times. CDR3 sequence (DNA): TGTGCCAGCAAGACTAGCGGGATGACCCAGTACTTC. Translation: CASKTSGMTQYF. This chain joins TRBV27 and TRBJ2-5, with 11 positions matching TRBD2. V lost 7 bases to trimming and J lost 7 bases; unmatched junction nucleotides: 2. The CDR3 covers 12 residues. CDR1 and CDR2 (germline): MNHEY, SMNVEV (reference sequence).

In its sample, this clone was seen a few times. The rearrangement uses TRBV7-8 and TRBJ1-6; 8 nucleotides match TRBD1. Germline values: CDR1 SGHVS, CDR2 FQNEAQ. The CDR3 is made up of 13 amino acids. V lost 5 bases, J lost 13 bases, and 7 bases stayed unmatched. As DNA, the CDR3 is TGTGCCAGCAGCCGGGACAGGCGGCAGCCCCTCCACTTT. Amino acid sequence: CASSRDRRQPLHF.

This clone was picked up a small number of times. Here the CDR3 reads CASSDFGIRSYEQYV. The DNA for the CDR3 is TGTGCCAGCAGTGACTTCGGCATACGCTCCTACGAGCAGTACGTC. The V and J genes are TRBV2 and TRBJ2-7, with D unclear. The germline V and J ends were trimmed by 3 bases and 0 bases, with 12 bases remaining between them. From germline, CDR1 is SNHLY and CDR2 FYNNEI. CDR3 length: 15 residues.

This clone was seen a handful of times. This rearrangement joins TRBV29-1 to TRBJ1-3; D is undetermined. The CDR3 totals 13 residues. Germline assignment: CDR1 SQVTM and CDR2 ANQGSEA. The CDR3 nucleotides are TGCAGTTCCGGGAGCGCAAATGGAAACACCATATATTTT. It codes for CSSGSANGNTIYF.

J is TRBJ2-1 and V is TRBV5-6, with D tentatively TRBD1 (6 bases). The germline CDR1 and CDR2 sequences are SGHDT and YYEEEE. The V and J ends lost 4 bases and 5 bases respectively, with 13 bases between them. The CDR3 contains 14 residues. Here the CDR3 DNA reads TGTGCCAGCAGCATTGGACAGTACGACAATGAGCAGTTCTTC. Amino acid sequence: CASSIGQYDNEQFF. Using reference TRBV5-6 and TRBJ2-1 for the parts outside the CDR3, the full variable domain is DAGVTQSPTHLIKTRGQQVTLRCSPKSGHDTVSWYQQALGQGPQFIFQYYEEEERQRGNFPDRFSGHQFPNYSSELNVNALLLGDSALYLCASSIGQYDNEQFFGPGTRLTVL.

This clone has more than one count but fewer than ten. This chain links TRBV21-1 with TRBJ2-7; the table names TRBD2, a call not compared with the DNA. TRBV21-1 is a pseudogene segment. This CDR3 is 20 amino acids long. The CDR3 region has the DNA TGTGCCAGCAGCAAGCCCCACGGGACTAGCGGGAGGAAGTTCGCCTACGAGCAGTACGTC. This gives the protein CASSKPHGTSGRKFAYEQYV.

CDR3: CASSLVGVETQYF. The DNA for the CDR3 is TGTGCCAGCAGCTTAGTCGGGGTAGAGACCCAGTACTTC. V gene TRBV7-8 combines with J gene TRBJ2-5, with a weak D call TRBD2 (5 bases). Deletions cut 1 base from V and 4 bases from J, with 7 bases between. The CDR3 is made up of 13 amino acids. Germline CDR1 reads SGHVS; CDR2 reads FQNEAQ.

There are a few counts of this clone. The chain uses TRBV7-2 and TRBJ2-7; no clear D gene. Germline values: CDR1 SGHTA, CDR2 FQGNSA. With 5 bases removed from V and 1 base from J, the gap between germline ends came to 12 bases. This CDR3 has 14 amino acids. CDR3 region: CASSPLASSYEQYV. The CDR3 region has the DNA TGTGCCAGCAGCCCCCTCGCCTCTTCCTACGAGCAGTACGTC.

The genes are TRBV7-3 and TRBJ2-1; D not certain. V dropped 5 bases and J dropped 9 bases, with 11 bases sitting between them. The CDR3 length is 12 residues. The germline V gene has CDR1 SGHTA and CDR2 FQGTGA. The CDR3 region is CASSHGSGEQFF. The CDR3, as DNA: TGTGCCAGCAGCCACGGCTCTGGTGAGCAGTTCTTC.

This clone has only a few counts. This rearrangement joins TRBV5-4 to TRBJ2-7; D possibly uses TRBD1 or TRBD2 (6 bases each). Trimming removed 5 bases at V and 6 bases at J, with 21 bases between. CDR1 and CDR2 from the germline V gene are SGHNT and YYREEE (reference sequence). The CDR3 loop spans 15 amino acids. DNA for the CDR3: TGTGCCAGCAGTTTCAGCCACGGAGGAGGGGGCGAGCAGTACTTC. This codes for CASSFSHGGGGEQYF.

This clone was counted a few times. V usage is TRBV30 and J usage is TRBJ1-1; D uncertain. V shed 7 bases and J shed 1 base, with 16 bases lying between them. This CDR3 spans 14 amino acids. The germline V gene encodes CDR1 GTSNPN and CDR2 SVGIG (reference sequence). The CDR3 loop is CASKTGLGNTEAFF. The DNA of the CDR3 is TGTGCCTCGAAGACGGGCTTGGGGAACACTGAAGCTTTCTTT.

This clone was observed a few times. The rearrangement joins TRBV4-2 to TRBJ2-1; 12 bases line up with TRBD2. Germline V gives CDR1 LGHNA, CDR2 YNFKEQ. The J segment lost 4 bases and the V segment lost 0 bases, leaving 7 bases of the junction unmatched. CDR3 size: 18 residues. The CDR3 region has the DNA TGTGCCAGCAGCCAAGAACCTAGCGGGAGGGCCCTTTACAATGAGCAGTTCTTC. Protein: CASSQEPSGRALYNEQFF.